This T cell receptor (beta chain) was documented in a study of cytomegalovirus exposure and HLA in healthy donors (dated by TCRdb to 2016 to 2017). Broadly, across the study: An earlier analysis of approximately 590 of the donors reported more than 250 Gb of sequence data and around 110 million unique TCR beta sequences from some 180 million T cells. The genetic ancestry cluster associated with self-reported Caucasian donors included over 65% of the 350 to 500 genotyped donors. Rather than using new phenotypic data, the later analysis identified candidate immune exposures from TCR beta sequences and from how often those sequences occurred across donors. Genome-wide SNP genotypes for about three fifths of the 666 donors were used in a later genetic analysis, which treated that subset as a discovery cohort. All discovery cohort repertoires had been generated using a single sequencing platform. A later analysis re-analyzed previously published TCR beta repertoires from several hundred donors and added high-resolution HLA genotyping to study TCR occurrence patterns. On average, over 200,000 unique TCR beta nucleotide sequences were sequenced per donor among about 400 genotyped donors of the cohort, with roughly 19% of those sequences being non-productive. Roughly 5 DR-DQ haplotypes were handled as single units for association and clustering because linkage in the cohort was strong. HLA typing included class I and class II loci at four-digit resolution. The study used immunosequencing to profile the T cell repertoires of approximately 630 subjects and linked those repertoires to cytomegalovirus serostatus. The study combined high-throughput TCR immunosequencing, statistical association of individual TCRs with disease status, and machine learning to predict cytomegalovirus infection status. Donor age, sex, ethnicity and CMV serostatus were compiled alongside the repertoire data. Roughly 300 gigabases of sequencing data and 75 million to 85 million unique TCR sequences made up an early release that covered several hundred HLA-typed donors. The number of typed donors differed by locus: 629-630 for A, B, C, DRB1 and DQB1; 522 for DQA1; 606 for DPA1; and about 450 for DPB1. A separate validation cohort of roughly 130 different subjects was used in addition to the approximately 700-subject first cohort. An earlier analysis of about 620 of the donors applied high-throughput TCR beta sequencing to assess whether each TCR beta V gene segment acted as functional or pseudogenic. The study was designed to test whether signatures of past pathogen exposure could be identified by cataloging public T cell receptors. The full study reports these points: In a later analysis, several top co-occurrence clusters were reported to appear linked to parvovirus B19, influenza, CMV and Epstein-Barr virus. Linkage disequilibrium might explain the correlated functional status among segregating V segments, but an unknown experimental factor could not be excluded. HLA typing was unavailable for some donors at each locus, so association tests used only the typed subset. A later genetic analysis associated a missense DCLRE1C variant with V-gene and J-gene trimming of TCR beta chains, and an independent cohort replicated the association. The earlier analysis of approximately 540 of the donors excluded roughly 17 rarely observed V segments, including chromosome 9 orphons, because counts were too low. A further reported finding was that TCR beta sequences accurately predicted the HLA-A and HLA-B alleles for most subjects in the first cohort. At a false discovery rate of 0.05, a later analysis linked roughly 17,000 TCR beta sequences to specific HLA alleles. Three of the identified cytomegalovirus-associated TCR beta chains were confirmed in vitro to be specific for cytomegalovirus antigens. Presence/absence analyses assumed roughly uniform sequencing depth across donors, an assumption that may not hold. The study listed 150 to 200 TCR beta chains as associated with cytomegalovirus. Most CMV-associated TCR beta chains appeared to be HLA-restricted in a later analysis, and the HLA associations seemed to be driven largely by CMV exposure. A later genetic analysis reported fewer N-insertions in productive TCRs among donors in an Asian-associated ancestry cluster than the roughly 700-donor mean. While some public TCRs were present in many individuals, most TCR sequences turned up only very rarely across donors. In an earlier analysis of about 550 of the donors, most TCR beta V segments were observed in productive rearrangements about 90% or about 30% of the time, broadly matching IMGT annotations. Compared with equally common non-associated chains, HLA-associated TCR beta chains in a later analysis were more clonally expanded and had lower generation probabilities. Strong co-occurrence of HLA alleles, especially DR and DQ, made assigning TCR associations to individual alleles difficult. CMV serostatus was the only immune exposure information available for the cohort. In this cohort, only TCR beta chains were sequenced, and detectable features were limited by the absence of alpha or paired-chain data. The classifier was reported to diagnose cytomegalovirus status with high specificity and sensitivity in both the original cohort and the validation cohort. The authors suggested that the approach could potentially be extended to other disease states and immunological phenotypes. Some IMGT-functional V segments, including TRBV6-2 and TRBV6-3, could not be told apart with the 87-base-pair reads, so those segments were excluded. A cluster of highly shared sequence variants was judged likely to be a technical artifact of the sequencing pipeline. In a later analysis, TCR association rates were found to vary across HLA loci, with the most associated TCRs seen for DRB1 alleles and the fewest for HLA-C alleles.

The cohort was made up of several hundred healthy bone marrow donors. At the time of sampling, all cohort members were nominally healthy, though unrecorded immune exposures were likely present. The donor tested CMV seronegative, placing the donor among the approximately 400 seronegative members of the cohort. Each donor provided a peripheral blood sample, and peripheral blood mononuclear cells were used for TCR beta sequencing. Genomic DNA extraction from the blood cell samples was performed with the Qiagen DNeasy Blood Extraction Kit. As to this clone: Its antigen target is currently unknown. Base qualities are not at hand, and no much larger clone is one base apart.

The CDR3 covers 15 residues, taking in both the cysteine and the phenylalanine. Only the CDR3 DNA is retained, 45 bases long and in frame from the first base. Here V drops 3 bases and J drops 0 bases, and the junction holds 5 bases not matched to any gene. The germline V gene provides CDR1 SGHDT and CDR2 YYEEEE. The method behind the library was the immunoSEQ multiplex PCR assay. A mixture of 60 forward primers for TCR Vbeta segments and 13 reverse primers for TCR Jbeta segments was used in the multiplex PCR. Amplification of the CDR3 region of rearranged TCR beta genes was performed with a multiplex PCR assay on genomic DNA. The amplified TCR beta libraries were sequenced on the Illumina HiSeq System as 87-base-pair reads. The authors' analysis ran thus. Across the roughly 600 repertoires, a later analysis counted tens of millions of unique TCR beta chains, some 11 million of which were shared by at least two donors. Raw reads were error-corrected and collapsed into unique sequences by a nearest-neighbor algorithm in which closely related sequences were merged to remove PCR and sequencing errors. To assign V, D and J gene segments, CDR3 sequences were aligned to IMGT reference sequences. Each retained sequence needed at least a six-nucleotide match to both a V gene segment and a J gene segment. Rearrangements were called productive when the CDR3 lacked stop codons and stayed in frame with V and J; all others were non-productive. CDR3 was defined by IMGT convention, running from the second conserved V-encoded cysteine to the conserved J-encoded phenylalanine. In an earlier analysis of 587 of the donors, sequences lacking an unambiguous match to a single V gene segment were excluded. An earlier analysis of a few hundred of the donors classified V segments as functional when productive rearrangements were above 56.7% and as segregating when the standard deviation between donors was above 5%. To diagnose cytomegalovirus status from the catalog of TCR beta chain sequences, a statistical classification framework was built. V and J gene assignment, in a later analysis, came from comparing TCR nucleotide sequences with IMGT/GENE-DB human TR gene sequences. In a later analysis, CDR3 sequences and most-parsimonious VDJ recombination scenarios were assigned using the TCRdist pipeline. In a later analysis, each TCR beta chain was defined by its CDR3 amino acid sequence together with its V-gene family, and reads lacking a unique V-gene family were excluded. As a way to deal with suspected cross-contamination and a sequencing artifact, a later analysis dropped nearly 600 nucleotide sequences that were highly shared and had low generation probability. A later analysis calculated a clonal expansion index for each public chain from normalized within-repertoire ranks of inferred template counts. A later analysis computed generation probabilities with a VDJ recombination model fitted to out-of-frame rearrangements, and checked the results against IGoR. Hypergeometric tests were used in a later analysis to score TCR-TCR, TCR-HLA and TCR-CMV co-occurrence, with a repertoire-size bias correction applied to the TCR pairs. In a later analysis, false discovery rates were estimated by permuting HLA or CMV assignments 20 times. In a later analysis, co-occurring TCRs were grouped using DBSCAN, with TCRdist sequence similarity added in when clustering inside HLA-allele-positive subsets. Co-occurrence clustering excluded repertoires with fewer than 30,000 or more than 120,000 public chains, plus five with anomalous nucleotide sharing. Here the immuneACCESS table is served through TCRdb, limited to in-frame sequences with V and J called. Missing clones are a known gap in these copies; in checked studies unresolved V genes cover under half, and the rest lacks a known reason. The D gene and trimming were derived from the DNA, and the V and J assignments and clone size from that table. Counted in this sample were fewer than 350,000 clones; around 90% of them appeared once. The top ten clonotypes cover 2% to 3% of the sample.

The receptor was derived from a woman between 18 and 29 years old in good health and CMV-seronegative. The specimen sequenced was PBMCs. The sequence joins TRBV5-6 to TRBJ2-5, and 7 bases in between align with TRBD1. The encoded CDR3 is CASSWTGGYQETQYF. The nucleotide sequence reads TGTGCCAGCAGCTGGACAGGCGGGTACCAAGAGACCCAGTACTTC.